The entry that follows covers one T cell receptor beta chain sequence. Original analysis: Amplification from reference gene primers served as the basis for estimated nucleated cell counts. Clones were read by immunoSEQ multiplex PCR, and TCRdb kept only the in-frame ones, dropping some. V and J calls and clone size are as listed in that table; D and trimming were resolved from the DNA. The sample holds roughly 150,000 clones, around 88% seen once. This entry is derived from a study of blood T cell repertoires in COVID-19. Whole-study context: Some COVID-19 samples were acute and others convalescent; all came from the United States, Italy and Spain. Sources were T cells, B-cell-depleted T cells, or PBMCs; the material itself was cDNA or gDNA.

V was shortened by 1 base and J by 9 bases, with 19 bases between the two germline ends. The germline gives CDR1 MGHRA, CDR2 YSYEKL. This CDR3 has 17 residues. The chain is built from TRBV4-1 and TRBJ1-6, with a weak D call TRBD1 (5 bases). The source material was peripheral blood. This TCR was recovered from a woman aged 70-85 years who had recovered from COVID-19. Here the CDR3 reads CASSQGDAHRRGSPLHF. In nucleotides, the CDR3 is TGCGCCAGCAGCCAAGGGGACGCCCACAGGAGGGGTTCACCCCTCCACTTT.